A selection of T cell receptor beta chains follows, all from one sample in a study of type 1 regulatory T cells. For these receptors, no antigen is known. MiXCR was run by TCRdb on the reads, yielding one entry per CDR3 protein. The repertoire consists of about 68,000 distinct CDR3 sequences, with around 57% occurring once and the leading ten covering 7% to 8.5%. The sample taken for sequencing was cultured T cells, either the whole culture or a sorted T cell fraction (not recorded which). The receptors shown here come from a human donor in good health. CDR3s include the opening cysteine and the closing phenylalanine or tryptophan. The D gene is left open where the match is weak. The size entry is marked missing in some rows and otherwise reads once, few, many or a size class.

v_gene	abundance	j_gene	d_gene	CDR3aa	CDR3nt
TRBV18	NA	TRBJ2-5	NA	CASSPGTQETQYF	TGTGCCAGCTCACCCGGGACTCAAGAGACCCAGTACTTC
TRBV5-6	NA	TRBJ1-5	TRBD1	CASSRRDRQNQPQHF	TGTGCCAGCAGCCGCCGGGACAGGCAGAATCAGCCCCAGCATTTT
TRBV5-1	few	TRBJ2-7	TRBD2	CASSSSGTYEQYF	TGCGCCAGCAGTTCTAGCGGAACCTACGAGCAGTACTTC
TRBV10-3	NA	TRBJ2-7	NA	CAISEPDRVEQYF	TGTGCCATCAGTGAGCCTGACAGAGTCGAGCAGTACTTC
TRBV5-1	NA	TRBJ2-3	TRBD2	CASSWGSDSGSTDTQYF	TGCGCCAGCAGCTGGGGATCGGATAGCGGGAGTACAGATACACAGTATTTT
TRBV7-9	few	TRBJ2-2	NA	CASSLRQGNTGELFF	TGTGCCAGCAGCTTACGGCAGGGGAACACCGGGGAGCTGTTTTTT
TRBV6-1	once	TRBJ2-1	NA	CAVGRGTNEQFF	TGTGCCGTTGGCCGGGGAACCAATGAGCAGTTCTTC
TRBV4-3	NA	TRBJ1-6	NA	CASSQDFADSPLHF	TGCGCCAGCAGCCAAGATTTCGCTGATTCACCCCTCCACTTT
TRBV7-8	NA	TRBJ2-1	NA	CASSLEQGLHNEQFF	TGTGCCAGCAGCTTAGAACAGGGACTTCACAATGAGCAGTTCTTC
TRBV2	NA	TRBJ2-3	NA	CASTPGLATSTDTQYF	TGTGCCAGCACCCCAGGGCTAGCGACTAGCACAGATACGCAGTATTTT